This T cell receptor (beta chain) was identified in a study of PD-1 blockade in classical Hodgkin lymphoma (dated by TCRdb to 2020 to 2022). Background on the whole study: Nivolumab dosing was 3 mg/kg intravenously every 2 weeks, continuing until either disease progression or unacceptable toxicity. A peripheral blood immune signature of response to PD-1 blockade in classical Hodgkin lymphoma was defined using TCR beta sequencing and CyTOF. The study at large found these results: By C4D1, a significant rise was seen in CD4+ TCR diversity but not in CD8+ TCR diversity (p=0.0027 vs p=0.16), and the rise was most apparent among complete responders (p=0.02). Baseline TCR diversity was reported to be lower in newly diagnosed patients than in healthy donors, and even lower in relapsed/refractory patients. Trial patients achieving complete response had baseline diversity similar to newly diagnosed patients, whereas partial responders and progressors had significantly lower diversity. The study was restricted to a single clinical trial cohort, and the causes of repertoire differences, possibly disease activity or prior therapy, were left undefined. Lower diversity was seen in patients whose nivolumab began less than 1 year after ASCT, and these patients were left out of later analyses so that immune reconstitution would not confound the results.

Trimmed from V: 3 bases; trimmed from J: 6 bases; junction bases lacking a gene match: 3. Spanning cysteine to phenylalanine, the CDR3 consists of 14 amino acids. Only the CDR3 region is kept as DNA, spanning 42 bases read in frame from base 1. Looking up the germline V gene yields CDR1 SGHAT and CDR2 FQNNGV. The Qiagen DNeasy kit was used to extract genomic DNA both from unsorted PBMCs and from the negatively selected CD4+ and CD8+ fractions. TCR beta CDR3 regions were amplified by immunoSEQ multiplex PCR using primers annealing to V and J segments. Amplification bias was minimized using a synthetic immune receptor repertoire, and residual bias was removed computationally after sequencing. Regarding the original processing steps: Repertoire diversity was quantified as the Shannon entropy index using custom Python scripts. Unsorted, CD4+ and CD8+ repertoires were analyzed separately, except in combined analyses where CD4+ and CD8+ sequences were merged in silico. A clone counted as expanded when the clone's frequency after treatment rose at least 2-fold relative to C1D1, and clones undetected at baseline were given a pseudocount of 0.5. Singleton clones were defined as clones with 0 or 1 copy at C1D1, and non-singleton clones were defined as clones with 2 or more copies. Clones expanded in unsorted samples were assigned a CD4+, CD8+ or unknown annotation through matching of protein sequences in sorted samples from the same patient. Wilcoxon tests on paired samples were used to test diversity changes from C1D1 to C4D1. In its TCRdb copy, this immuneACCESS table keeps in-frame sequences only and misses some clones. Where compared with another copy, unresolved V genes explain less than half of these, and the others have no known cause. For V, J and clone size, that table is used; D and trimming come from the DNA. The sample records 80,000 to 95,000 clones, 75% to 85% of which are singletons. The ten largest clones take up about a sixth of the sample.

What the time point label conveys for this sample: cycle 4 day 1 (C4D1), after around six weeks of nivolumab. Every trial patient had relapsed following autologous stem cell transplantation, and prior brentuximab vedotin exposure was what differed among cohorts A, B and C. The trial cohort comprised 60 or so patients with relapsed/refractory classical Hodgkin lymphoma whose best overall responses were complete response, partial response or progressive disease. Single-agent nivolumab was administered to trial patients in the multi-cohort phase II CheckMate 205 trial. Best overall response was determined by an independent review committee according to the 2007 International Working Group response criteria. Trial PBMCs were collected just before the start of nivolumab (C1D1) and during therapy at cycle 2 day 1 and cycle 4 day 1. After peripheral blood was drawn into 8 mL Vacutainer Cell Preparation Tubes, PBMCs were isolated by centrifugation and then cryopreserved.

This clone has more than one count but fewer than ten. Its cognate antigen has yet to be identified. The record has no base qualities; no much larger clone is one base away. The material was peripheral blood mononuclear cells (PBMCs), obtained before the fourth cycle of nivolumab. The chain uses TRBV11-2 and TRBJ2-2, with 8 bases aligning to TRBD1. This sequence originates from a human donor with classical Hodgkin lymphoma. The DNA reads TGTGCCAGCAGCTTCCAGGGGGCGTCCGGGGAGCTGTTTTTT. This gives the protein CASSFQGASGELFF.